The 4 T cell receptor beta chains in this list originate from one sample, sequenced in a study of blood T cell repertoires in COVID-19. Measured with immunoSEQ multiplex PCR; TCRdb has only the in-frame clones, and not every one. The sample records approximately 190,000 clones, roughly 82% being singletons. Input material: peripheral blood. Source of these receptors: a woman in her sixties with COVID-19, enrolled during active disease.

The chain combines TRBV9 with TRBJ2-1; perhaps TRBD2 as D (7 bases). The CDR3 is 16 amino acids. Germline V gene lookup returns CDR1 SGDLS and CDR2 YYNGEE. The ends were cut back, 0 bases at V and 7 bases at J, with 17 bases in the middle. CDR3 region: CASSVAKWGGRNEQFF. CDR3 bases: TGTGCCAGCAGCGTAGCCAAGTGGGGGGGGCGGAATGAGCAGTTCTTC.

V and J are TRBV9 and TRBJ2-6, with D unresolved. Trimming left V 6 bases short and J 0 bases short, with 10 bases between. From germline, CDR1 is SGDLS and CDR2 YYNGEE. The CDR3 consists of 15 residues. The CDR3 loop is CASNKQPSGANVLTF. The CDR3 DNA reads TGTGCCAGCAACAAACAGCCCTCTGGGGCCAACGTCCTGACTTTC.

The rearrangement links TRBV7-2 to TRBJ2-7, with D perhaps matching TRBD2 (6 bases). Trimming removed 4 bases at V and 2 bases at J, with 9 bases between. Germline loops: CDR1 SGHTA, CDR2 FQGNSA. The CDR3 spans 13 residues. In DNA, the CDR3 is TGTGCCAGCAGCTCGACTAGTCCCTACGAGCAGTACTTC. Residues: CASSSTSPYEQYF.

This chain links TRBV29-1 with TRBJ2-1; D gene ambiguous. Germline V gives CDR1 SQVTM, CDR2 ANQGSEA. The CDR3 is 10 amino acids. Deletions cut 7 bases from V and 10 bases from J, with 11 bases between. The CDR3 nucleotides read TGCAGCGGGGGATTAGAAGAGCAGTTCTTC. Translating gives CSGGLEEQFF.